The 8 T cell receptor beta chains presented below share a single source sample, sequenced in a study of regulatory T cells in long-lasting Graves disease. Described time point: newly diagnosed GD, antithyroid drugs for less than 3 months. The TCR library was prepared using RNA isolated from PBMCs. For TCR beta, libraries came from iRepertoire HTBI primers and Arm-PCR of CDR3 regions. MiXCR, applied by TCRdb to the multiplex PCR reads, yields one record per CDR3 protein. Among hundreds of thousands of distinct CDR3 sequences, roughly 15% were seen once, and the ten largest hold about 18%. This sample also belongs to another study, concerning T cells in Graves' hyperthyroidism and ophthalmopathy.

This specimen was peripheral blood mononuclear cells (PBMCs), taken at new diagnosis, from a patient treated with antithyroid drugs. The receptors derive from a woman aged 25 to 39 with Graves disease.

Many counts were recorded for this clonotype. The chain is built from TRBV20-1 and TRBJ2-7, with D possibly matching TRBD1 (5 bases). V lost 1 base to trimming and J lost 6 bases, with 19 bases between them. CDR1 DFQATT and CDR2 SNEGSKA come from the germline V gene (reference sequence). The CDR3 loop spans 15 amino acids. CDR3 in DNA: TGCAGTGCTAGAGCCTGGCCAGGGCCTAACATCGAGCAGTACTTC. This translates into CSARAWPGPNIEQYF.

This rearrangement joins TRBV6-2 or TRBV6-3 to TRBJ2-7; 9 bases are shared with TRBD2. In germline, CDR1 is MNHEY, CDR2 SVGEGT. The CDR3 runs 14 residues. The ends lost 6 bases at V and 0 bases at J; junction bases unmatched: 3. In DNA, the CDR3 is TGTGCCAGCAGACAGCGGGGGGCCTCCTACGAGCAGTACTTC. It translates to CASRQRGASYEQYF.

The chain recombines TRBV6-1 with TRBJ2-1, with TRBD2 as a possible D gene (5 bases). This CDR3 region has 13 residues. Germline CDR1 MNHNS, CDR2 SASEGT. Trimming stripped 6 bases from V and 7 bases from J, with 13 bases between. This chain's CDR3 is CASRVVGSNEQFF. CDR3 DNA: TGTGCCAGCAGAGTAGTAGGGAGTAATGAGCAGTTCTTC.

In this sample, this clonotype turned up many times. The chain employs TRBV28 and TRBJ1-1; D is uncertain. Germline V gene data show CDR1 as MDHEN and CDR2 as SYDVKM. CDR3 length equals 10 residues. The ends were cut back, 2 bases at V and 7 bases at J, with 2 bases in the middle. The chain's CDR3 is CASSLVEAFF. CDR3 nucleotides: TGTGCCAGCAGTTTAGTTGAAGCTTTCTTT.

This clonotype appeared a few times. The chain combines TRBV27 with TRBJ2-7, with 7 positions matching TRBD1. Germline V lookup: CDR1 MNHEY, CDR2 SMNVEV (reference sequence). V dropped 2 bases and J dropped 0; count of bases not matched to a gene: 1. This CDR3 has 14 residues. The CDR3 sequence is CASSLDRASYEQYF. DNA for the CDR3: TGTGCCAGCAGTTTAGACAGGGCCTCCTACGAGCAGTACTTC.

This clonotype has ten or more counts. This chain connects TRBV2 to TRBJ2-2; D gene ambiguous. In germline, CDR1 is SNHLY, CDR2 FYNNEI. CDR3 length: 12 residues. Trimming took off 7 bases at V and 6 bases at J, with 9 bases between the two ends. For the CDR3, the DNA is TGTGCCAGCAAGATAGGGTCCGGGGAGCTGTTTTTT. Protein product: CASKIGSGELFF.

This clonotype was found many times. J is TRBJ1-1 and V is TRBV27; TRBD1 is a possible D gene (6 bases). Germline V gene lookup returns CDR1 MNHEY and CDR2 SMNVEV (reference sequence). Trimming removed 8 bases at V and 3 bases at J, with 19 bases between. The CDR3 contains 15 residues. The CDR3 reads CASVRTGRRDTEAFF. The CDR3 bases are TGTGCCAGCGTTCGTACAGGGCGGCGAGACACTGAAGCTTTCTTT.

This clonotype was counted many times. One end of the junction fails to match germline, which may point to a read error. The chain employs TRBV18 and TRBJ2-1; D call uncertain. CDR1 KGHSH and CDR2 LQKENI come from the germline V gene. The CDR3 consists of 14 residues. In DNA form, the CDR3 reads TGTGCCAGCTCCCCACAACCGGGCGCGAATGAGCAGTTCTTC. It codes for CASSPQPGANEQFF.